The 30 T cell receptor beta chains below were found in one sample sequenced in a study of monozygotic twins with inflammatory bowel disease. TCRdb re-called the 5' RACE reads and gives one entry per CDR3 protein, without DNA. This sample contains 150,000 to 200,000 distinct CDR3 sequences. The material sequenced was blood. These receptors all stem from a human donor with ulcerative colitis or Crohn's disease, or a healthy co-twin of an affected twin (not recorded which).

The chain carries TRBV27 and TRBJ2-3; TCRdb proposes TRBD2, but this gene call is untestable without DNA. CDR1 and CDR2 (germline): MNHEY, SMNVEV (reference sequence). This CDR3 is built from 16 residues. The CDR3 here is CASSPWTSGKGDTQYF.

This chain joins TRBV27 and TRBJ2-2. Germline assignment: CDR1 MNHEY and CDR2 SMNVEV (reference sequence). The CDR3 extends over 15 amino acids. The CDR3 spells CASSFNPGNTGELFF.

The rearrangement joins TRBV28 to TRBJ2-1; TCRdb's D gene call, TRBD1, goes unchecked for lack of DNA. CDR1 MDHEN and CDR2 SYDVKM come from the germline V gene. The CDR3 runs to 16 residues. CDR3 sequence reads: CASSFPGQGSYNEQFF.

The V and J genes are TRBV5-5 and TRBJ1-4. The CDR3 is made up of 14 amino acids. Germline CDR1 reads SGHKS; CDR2 reads YYEKEE (reference sequence). This CDR3 is CASSLGQVNEKLFF.

The rearrangement uses TRBV5-1 and TRBJ2-3; TCRdb lists TRBD2, though no DNA is available to test this call. The V gene's germline CDR1 is SGHRS and CDR2 YFSETQ. The CDR3 has 14 residues. Here the CDR3 reads CASSASGTTDTQYF.

This chain joins TRBV7-2 and TRBJ2-1. The CDR3 loop spans 12 amino acids. Germline assignment: CDR1 SGHTA and CDR2 FQGNSA. The CDR3 reads CASSTSGLRQFF.

This chain uses TRBV19 with TRBJ2-3; as DNA is missing, the TRBD2 call by TCRdb cannot be tested. Germline V gene lookup returns CDR1 LNHDA and CDR2 SQIVND (reference sequence). There are 18 residues in the CDR3. The CDR3 here is CASSPKPTSGYSTDTQYF.

The chain's CDR3 is CASSEQGNQPQHF. The chain couples TRBV2 to TRBJ1-5; the TCRdb call, TRBD1, lacks DNA for checking. The CDR3 runs 13 residues. Germline lookup yields CDR1 SNHLY and CDR2 FYNNEI.

CDR3 protein: CASSSPSGTEQFF. The chain recombines TRBV7-3 with TRBJ2-1; TCRdb gives TRBD2 as the D gene, but with no DNA this cannot be confirmed. The germline CDR1 and CDR2 sequences are SGHTA and FQGTGA. The CDR3 runs to 13 residues.

The chain combines TRBV12-3 or TRBV12-4 with TRBJ1-5; TCRdb indicates TRBD1, and absent DNA this call remains unverified. The CDR3 spans 18 residues. The CDR3 spells CASSLATEDIFSNQPQHF.

The J gene is TRBJ1-5, the V gene TRBV6-1. Germline CDR1 MNHNS, CDR2 SASEGT. This CDR3 comprises 14 residues. The chain's CDR3 is CASRESGGHQPQHF.

The CDR3 spells CSALPLLFHTDTQYF. The rearrangement uses TRBV20-1 and TRBJ2-3; absent DNA, TCRdb's TRBD2 call cannot be checked. The CDR3 runs 15 residues. Per germline, CDR1 DFQATT and CDR2 SNEGSKA (reference sequence).

The genes are TRBV29-1 and TRBJ2-5; TCRdb selects TRBD1, and the lack of DNA leaves this call unchecked. The CDR3 runs to 14 residues. Germline V gene sequence: CDR1 SQVTM, CDR2 ANQGSEA. CDR3 sequence: CSVRSGTGLETQYF.

The chain combines TRBV15 with TRBJ2-1. Germline-derived CDR1 and CDR2 are LNHNV and YYDKDF (reference sequence). CDR3 size: 14 residues. The CDR3 sequence: CATSRDAVADEQFF.

The gene calls are TRBV11-2 and TRBJ2-5. The CDR3 runs to 12 residues. Germline V CDR1 and CDR2: SGHAT, FQNNGV. CDR3 region: CASTTVMGTQYF.

J is TRBJ2-1 and V is TRBV12-3 or TRBV12-4. This CDR3 region has 14 residues. This CDR3 is CASSLGTSWNEQFF.

The chain recombines TRBV7-9 with TRBJ2-7. Germline lookup yields CDR1 SEHNR and CDR2 FQNEAQ (reference sequence). The CDR3 spans 12 residues. The CDR3 loop reads CASSREGYEQYF.

The chain carries TRBV7-2 and TRBJ2-3; the TCRdb D gene call, TRBD1, has no DNA to confirm it. Per the germline V gene, CDR1 is SGHTA and CDR2 is FQGNSA. CDR3 size: 15 residues. CDR3 loop: CASSPGTPSTDTQYF.

The chain recombines TRBV7-2 with TRBJ1-2; the D gene TCRdb calls, TRBD1, cannot be checked with no DNA. This CDR3 region has 14 residues. Looked up from germline, CDR1 is SGHTA and CDR2 is FQGNSA. The CDR3 sequence is CASSPGTGRGGYTF. The entire variable domain, with the rest obtained from reference TRBV7-2 and TRBJ1-2, is as follows: GAGVSQSPSNKVTEKGKDVELRCDPISGHTALYWYRQSLGQGLEFLIYFQGNSAPDKSGLPSDRFSAERTGGSVSTLTIQRTQQEDSAVYLCASSPGTGRGGYTFGSGTRLTVV.

J is TRBJ1-1 and V is TRBV3-1; lacking DNA, the TRBD1 call made by TCRdb goes unchecked. The CDR3 is made up of 14 amino acids. Germline-derived CDR1 and CDR2 are LGHDT and YNNKEL (reference sequence). The CDR3 here is CASSLGQMNTEAFF.

The J gene is TRBJ1-2, the V gene TRBV29-1; TCRdb proposes TRBD1, but this gene call is untestable without DNA. Germline CDR1 reads SQVTM; CDR2 reads ANQGSEA. The CDR3 spans 12 residues. This CDR3 is CSADARSYGYTF.

This chain uses TRBV3-1 with TRBJ2-7; TCRdb's assignment of TRBD2 cannot be checked, as there is no DNA. Germline values: CDR1 LGHDT, CDR2 YNNKEL (reference sequence). This CDR3 comprises 15 residues. CDR3 region: CASSQRGSGFYEQYF.

The rearrangement joins TRBV7-2 to TRBJ2-7; TCRdb's D gene call, TRBD1, goes unchecked for lack of DNA. Germline V gene sequence: CDR1 SGHTA, CDR2 FQGNSA. The CDR3 spans 14 residues. CDR3 loop: CASSRTVNSYEQYF.

The rearrangement uses TRBV20-1 and TRBJ1-1; TCRdb reports TRBD1, a call that lacks DNA to check it against. Germline V CDR1 and CDR2: DFQATT, SNEGSKA (reference sequence). The CDR3 totals 15 residues. The CDR3 loop reads CSARGGQGLNTEAFF.

V and J are TRBV12-3 or TRBV12-4 and TRBJ2-7; TCRdb's D gene call, TRBD1, goes unchecked for lack of DNA. This CDR3 is built from 14 residues. This CDR3 reads CASCQRQGAGPEYF.

V usage is TRBV9 and J usage is TRBJ1-1. CDR1 and CDR2 (germline): SGDLS, YYNGEE. CDR3 length equals 15 residues. CDR3 sequence: CASSPVALGNTEAFF.

The rearrangement uses TRBV5-5 and TRBJ1-2; absent DNA, TCRdb's TRBD1 call cannot be checked. From germline, CDR1 is SGHKS and CDR2 YYEKEE (reference sequence). This CDR3 contains 14 residues. CDR3 loop: CASSSRPGDYGYTF.

The gene calls are TRBV5-1 and TRBJ2-2. The CDR3 extends over 14 amino acids. Germline CDR1 and CDR2: SGHRS and YFSETQ. CDR3 residues: CASSLGRYTGELFF.

This chain uses TRBV19 with TRBJ1-1. Germline V gene sequence: CDR1 LNHDA, CDR2 SQIVND (reference sequence). This CDR3 region has 14 residues. The CDR3 sequence is CASSMWGRSTEAFF.

The CDR3 sequence is CASSPGGAGGYEQYF. The V gene is TRBV18, the J gene TRBJ2-7; TCRdb outputs TRBD2, but without DNA this stays unchecked. Looked up from germline, CDR1 is KGHSH and CDR2 is LQKENI. This CDR3 comprises 15 residues.